This TCR beta chain comes out of a study of beta chain features in type 1 diabetes. Whole-study results and caveats: Moderate but significant shortening of TCRB CDR3s was recorded in all four CD4+ subsets from Type 1 diabetes patients.

In germline, CDR1 is GTSNPN, CDR2 SVGIG (reference sequence). Trimming left V 3 bases short and J 9 bases short, with 12 bases between. This CDR3 is 12 amino acids long. CD4+ naive, central memory, regulatory and stem cell-like memory subsets were isolated by sorting on CD45RO/CCR7/CD25/CD127/CD95/CD27. The isolated RNA, all of it, was reverse transcribed, so expressed TCRB transcripts were what got sequenced. The table came from immunoSEQ multiplex PCR; TCRdb's copy has only in-frame clones and leaves some out. The data contain hundreds of thousands of clones, roughly 12% of them singletons. About this clone itself: Its antigen is undetermined.

The V gene is TRBV30, the J gene TRBJ2-1, with D perhaps matching TRBD2 (7 bases). This clonotype was obtained from a woman between 18 and 29 years old with type 1 diabetes. The sample consisted of naive CD4+ T cells from blood. Here the CDR3 DNA reads TGTGCCTGGAGGGCGGGGGCTAGTGAGCAGTTCTTC. Encoded protein: CAWRAGASEQFF.